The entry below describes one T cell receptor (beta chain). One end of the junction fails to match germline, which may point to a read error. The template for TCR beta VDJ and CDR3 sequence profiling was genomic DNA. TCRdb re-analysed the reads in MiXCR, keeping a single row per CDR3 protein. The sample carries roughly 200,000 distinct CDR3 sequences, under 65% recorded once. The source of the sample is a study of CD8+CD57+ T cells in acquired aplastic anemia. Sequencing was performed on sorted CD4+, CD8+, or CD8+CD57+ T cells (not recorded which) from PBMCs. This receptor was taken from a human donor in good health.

The chain's CDR3 is CASSLGTGKGTQYF. The CDR3 DNA is TGTGCTAGCAGCCTAGGGACAGGGAAAGGGACCCAGTACTTC. The chain has TRBV7-6 and TRBJ2-5, with 9 positions matching TRBD1. This CDR3 contains 14 residues. Germline V gives CDR1 SGHVS, CDR2 FNYEAQ.